The 18 T cell receptor beta chains below all came from one sample that was sequenced in a study of blood T cell repertoires in COVID-19. Assay: immunoSEQ multiplex PCR; the TCRdb copy retains only in-frame clones and omits some. The sample has about 270,000 clones, about 85% seen once. The material sequenced was PBMCs or T cells enriched from blood (not recorded which). The receptors originated from a woman in her forties or fifties who had recovered from COVID-19.

CDR3 residues: CASSLAGAGGRYGYTF. CDR3 in DNA: TGTGCCAGCAGCTTAGCCGGGGCAGGGGGTCGGTATGGCTACACCTTC. This chain joins TRBV7-9 and TRBJ1-2; 7 bases align to TRBD1. J was trimmed by 5 bases and V by 0 bases; bases with no gene match: 9. Germline V gives CDR1 SEHNR, CDR2 FQNEAQ (reference sequence). The CDR3 totals 16 residues. Full variable domain (rest looked up from reference TRBV7-9 and TRBJ1-2): DTGVSQNPRHKITKRGQNVTFRCDPISEHNRLYWYRQTLGQGPEFLTYFQNEAQLEKSRLLSDRFSAERPKGSFSTLEIQRTEQGDSAMYLCASSLAGAGGRYGYTFGSGTRLTVV.

The V gene is TRBV11-2, the J gene TRBJ2-7; 8 nucleotides align to TRBD2. The germline gives CDR1 SGHAT, CDR2 FQNNGV. Trimming at V came to 1 base and at J to 3 bases, leaving 8 bases not matched to a gene. This CDR3 has 16 amino acids. The CDR3 is CASSLGPSGLVYEQYF. Here the CDR3 DNA reads TGTGCCAGCAGCTTAGGCCCCTCGGGACTAGTCTACGAGCAGTACTTC. Using reference TRBV11-2 and TRBJ2-7 for the parts outside the CDR3, the full variable domain is EAGVAQSPRYKIIEKRQSVAFWCNPISGHATLYWYQQILGQGPKLLIQFQNNGVVDDSQLPKDRFSAERLKGVDSTLKIQPAKLEDSAVYLCASSLGPSGLVYEQYFGPGTRLTVT.

This clone was seen once. The rearrangement links TRBV29-1 to TRBJ1-1; 7 nucleotides align to TRBD1. This CDR3 spans 14 amino acids. V was pared by 5 bases and J by 1 base, with 7 bases of the junction left unmatched. The germline CDR1 and CDR2 sequences are SQVTM and ANQGSEA. CDR3 coding DNA: TGCAGCGTTTCCGACAGGGTATCGAACACTGAAGCTTTCTTT. As protein: CSVSDRVSNTEAFF.

The chain joins TRBV28 to TRBJ1-2; D ambiguous. Germline V gene data show CDR1 as MDHEN and CDR2 as SYDVKM. Trimming removed 2 bases at V and 5 bases at J, with 18 bases between. This CDR3 has 16 residues. In DNA, the CDR3 is TGTGCCAGCAGTTTAATGGCTGCTGTGGGCCCTTATGGCTACACCTTC. Its protein product is CASSLMAAVGPYGYTF.

This clone was recorded once. This chain uses TRBV12-3 or TRBV12-4 with TRBJ1-5, with D perhaps TRBD1 (6 bases). The V gene lost 5 bases and the J gene lost 7 bases, with 12 bases spanning the gap. The CDR3 is made up of 13 amino acids. The CDR3 DNA reads TGTGCCAGCAGTCGGAACAGGGACCAGCCCCAGCATTTT. Its protein is CASSRNRDQPQHF.

The chain recombines TRBV3-1 (or the pseudogene TRBV3-2) with TRBJ2-7; 8 bases match TRBD1. The length of the CDR3 is 13 residues. Germline assignment: CDR1 LGHDT and CDR2 YNNKEL (reference sequence). The junction had 5 bases not matched to a gene; V was cut back by 4 bases and J by 6 bases. The CDR3: CASSRGQGGEQYF. The CDR3 DNA is TGTGCCAGCAGCCGCGGACAGGGTGGCGAGCAGTACTTC.

This chain links TRBV11-2 with TRBJ2-3, with 7 bases fitting TRBD1. V lost 5 bases, J lost 0 bases, and 2 bases stayed unmatched. Germline V gene data show CDR1 as SGHAT and CDR2 as FQNNGV. There are 14 residues in the CDR3. The CDR3 bases are TGTGCCAGCAGCCACAGGGGTAGCACAGATACGCAGTATTTT. Protein product: CASSHRGSTDTQYF.

The rearrangement uses TRBV5-4 and TRBJ2-3, with 9 bases lining up with TRBD1. This CDR3 region has 14 residues. Trimming at V came to 5 bases and at J to 2 bases, leaving 3 bases not matched to a gene. Per the germline V gene, CDR1 is SGHNT and CDR2 is YYREEE (reference sequence). The DNA of the CDR3 is TGTGCCAGCAGAAGGACAGGGGTCACAGATACGCAGTATTTT. Its protein product is CASRRTGVTDTQYF.

The J gene is TRBJ1-1, the V gene TRBV28; D is unclear. Germline loops: CDR1 MDHEN, CDR2 SYDVKM. V gave up 5 bases and J gave up 4 bases, with 8 bases separating them. The CDR3 spans 12 residues. The CDR3, as DNA: TGTGCCAGCAGTAAAAGCGTCACTGAAGCTTTCTTT. Encoded protein: CASSKSVTEAFF.

The chain employs TRBV4-2 and TRBJ1-3; D ambiguous. The V and J ends lost 4 bases and 4 bases respectively, with 14 bases between them. Germline V gene sequence: CDR1 LGHNA, CDR2 YNFKEQ. This CDR3 comprises 15 residues. CDR3 residues: CASSPTRGNGNTIYF. Here the CDR3 DNA reads TGTGCCAGCAGCCCCACTCGAGGAAACGGAAACACCATATATTTT.

The genes are TRBV2 and TRBJ2-7; 8 nucleotides match TRBD1. With 10 bases clipped from V and 0 bases from J, the junction kept 8 bases outside the gene matches. The CDR3 has 14 residues. Germline V gene sequence: CDR1 SNHLY, CDR2 FYNNEI. CDR3 coding DNA: TGTGCCACCAGGATGGACAGGGCCTCCTACGAGCAGTACTTC. Translated: CATRMDRASYEQYF.

Comment on this clone: As the CDR3 is not closed by the conserved phenylalanine or tryptophan, this likely results from a read error. Because the CDR3's place on the DNA is in doubt, the DNA is left out and the CDR3 is given as listed by TCRdb. This rearrangement joins TRBV6-5 to TRBJ2-7; no check of the table's D call, TRBD2, against the DNA was made. The CDR3 is 16 amino acids long, termini counted. Germline V gene data show CDR1 as MNHEY and CDR2 as SVGAGI. This chain's CDR3 is CASSLEKNLRKREEYS.

This clone showed up just once. The rearrangement links TRBV2 to TRBJ1-5, with D unresolved. CDR3 length: 15 residues. Germline-derived CDR1 and CDR2 are SNHLY and FYNNEI. With 0 bases removed from V and 5 bases from J, the gap between germline ends came to 11 bases. CDR3: CASSEARGFHQPQHF. CDR3 nucleotide sequence: TGTGCCAGCAGTGAAGCTCGGGGATTCCATCAGCCCCAGCATTTT.

V usage is TRBV30 and J usage is TRBJ2-2, with D maybe TRBD2 (7 bases). The CDR3 is 15 residues long. Trimming took off 0 bases at V and 3 bases at J, with 11 bases between the two ends. Germline loops: CDR1 GTSNPN, CDR2 SVGIG (reference sequence). The CDR3 sequence is CAWSVLGGDTGELFF. In DNA form, the CDR3 reads TGTGCCTGGAGTGTACTAGGGGGGGACACCGGGGAGCTGTTTTTT.

The V gene is TRBV4-3, the J gene TRBJ1-1, with TRBD1 matching 7 bases. The V and J ends lost 1 base and 0 bases, in that order; junction bases with no gene match: 2. The CDR3 loop spans 15 amino acids. The germline gives CDR1 LGHNA, CDR2 YSLEER. In DNA, the CDR3 is TGCGCCAGCAGCCAAGTCGACAGGGTGAACACTGAAGCTTTCTTT. The encoded protein is CASSQVDRVNTEAFF.

The chain is built from TRBV28 and TRBJ1-1, with D tentatively TRBD1 (5 bases). Per germline, CDR1 MDHEN and CDR2 SYDVKM. The CDR3 is 15 residues long. The ends were cut back, 1 base at V and 4 bases at J, with 13 bases in the middle. The CDR3 here is CASSLSRGLATEAFF. The CDR3 coding sequence is TGTGCCAGCAGTTTATCCCGGGGGTTGGCCACTGAAGCTTTCTTT.

The chain employs TRBV24-1 and TRBJ1-1; 8 nucleotides line up with TRBD1. Germline CDR1 and CDR2: KGHDR and SFDVKD. The ends lost 7 bases at V and 1 base at J; junction bases unmatched: 4. The CDR3 consists of 14 residues. The CDR3 region is CATRKTGANTEAFF. The CDR3 nucleotides are TGTGCCACCAGGAAGACAGGGGCGAACACTGAAGCTTTCTTT.

This sequence joins TRBV19 and TRBJ1-4; no firm D call. The CDR3 is 15 residues long. Trimming took 2 bases from V and 4 from J, leaving 11 bases between them. CDR1 LNHDA and CDR2 SQIVND come from the germline V gene (reference sequence). CDR3 amino acids: CASSITPGINEKLFF. The CDR3 nucleotides are TGTGCCAGTAGTATAACGCCGGGTATTAATGAAAAACTGTTTTTT.